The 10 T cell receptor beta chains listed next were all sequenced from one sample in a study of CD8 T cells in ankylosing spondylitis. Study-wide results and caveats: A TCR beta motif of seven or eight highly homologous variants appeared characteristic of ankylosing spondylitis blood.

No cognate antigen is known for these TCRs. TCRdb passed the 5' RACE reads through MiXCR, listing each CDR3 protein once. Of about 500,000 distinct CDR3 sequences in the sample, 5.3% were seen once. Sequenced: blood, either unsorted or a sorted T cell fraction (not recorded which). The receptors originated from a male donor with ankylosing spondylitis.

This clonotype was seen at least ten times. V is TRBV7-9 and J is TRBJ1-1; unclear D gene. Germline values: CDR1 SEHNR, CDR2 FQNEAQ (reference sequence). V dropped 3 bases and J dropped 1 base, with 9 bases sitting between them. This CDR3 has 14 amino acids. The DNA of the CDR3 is TGTGCCAGCAGCTTCACACGAGGGAACACTGAAGCTTTCTTT. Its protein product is CASSFTRGNTEAFF.

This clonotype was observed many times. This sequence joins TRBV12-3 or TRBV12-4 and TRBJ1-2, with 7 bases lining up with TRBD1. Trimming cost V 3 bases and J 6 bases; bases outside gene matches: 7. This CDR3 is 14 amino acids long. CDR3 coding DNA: TGTGCCAGCAGTTTTTCAGGGGGTATGAATGGCTACACCTTC. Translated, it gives CASSFSGGMNGYTF.

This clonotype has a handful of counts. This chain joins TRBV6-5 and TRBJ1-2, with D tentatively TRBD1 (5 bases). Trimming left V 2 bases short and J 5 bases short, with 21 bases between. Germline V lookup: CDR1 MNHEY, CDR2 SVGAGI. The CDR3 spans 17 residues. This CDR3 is CASSYRQRTTLGYGYTF. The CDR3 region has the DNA TGTGCCAGCAGTTACAGGCAGCGGACAACGTTAGGGTATGGCTACACCTTC.

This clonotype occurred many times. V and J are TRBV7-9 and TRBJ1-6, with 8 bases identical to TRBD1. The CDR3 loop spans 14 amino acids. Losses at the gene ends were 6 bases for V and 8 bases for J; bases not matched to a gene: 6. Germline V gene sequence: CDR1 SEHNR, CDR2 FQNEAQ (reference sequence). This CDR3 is CASRTGAGDSPLHF. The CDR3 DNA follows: TGTGCCAGCAGGACAGGGGCGGGGGATTCACCCCTCCACTTT.

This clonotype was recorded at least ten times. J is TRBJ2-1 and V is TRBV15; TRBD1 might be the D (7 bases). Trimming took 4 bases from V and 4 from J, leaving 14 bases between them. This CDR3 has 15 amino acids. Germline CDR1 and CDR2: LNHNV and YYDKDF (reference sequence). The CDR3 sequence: CATSTRTGGYNEQFF. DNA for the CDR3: TGTGCCACCAGCACCCGGACAGGAGGGTACAATGAGCAGTTCTTC.

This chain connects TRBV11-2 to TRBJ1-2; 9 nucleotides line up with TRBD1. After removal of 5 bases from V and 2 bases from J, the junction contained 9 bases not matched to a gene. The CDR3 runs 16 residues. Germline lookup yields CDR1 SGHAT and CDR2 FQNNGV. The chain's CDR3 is CASSPGQGIRNYGYTF. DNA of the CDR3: TGTGCCAGCAGCCCGGGACAGGGAATAAGAAACTATGGCTACACCTTC.

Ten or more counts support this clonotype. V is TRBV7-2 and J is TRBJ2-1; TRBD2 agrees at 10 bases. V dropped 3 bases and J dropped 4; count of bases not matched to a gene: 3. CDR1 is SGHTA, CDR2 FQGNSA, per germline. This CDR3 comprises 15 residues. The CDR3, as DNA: TGTGCCAGCAGCTTTGGACTAGCGGTTTACAATGAGCAGTTCTTC. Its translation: CASSFGLAVYNEQFF.

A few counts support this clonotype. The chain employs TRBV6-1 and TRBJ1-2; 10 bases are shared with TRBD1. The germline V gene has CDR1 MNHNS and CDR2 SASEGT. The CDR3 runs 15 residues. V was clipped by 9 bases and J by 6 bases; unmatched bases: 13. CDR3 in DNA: TGTGCCAGTAAACCACCGGGACAGGGGTCCCATGGCTACACCTTC. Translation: CASKPPGQGSHGYTF.

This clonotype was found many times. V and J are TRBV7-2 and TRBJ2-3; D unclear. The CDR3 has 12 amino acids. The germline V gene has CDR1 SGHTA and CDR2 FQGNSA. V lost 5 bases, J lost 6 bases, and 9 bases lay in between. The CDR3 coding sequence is TGTGCCAGCAGCCCCCCGGCGGATACGCAGTATTTT. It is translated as CASSPPADTQYF. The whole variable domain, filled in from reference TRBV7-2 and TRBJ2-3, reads GAGVSQSPSNKVTEKGKDVELRCDPISGHTALYWYRQSLGQGLEFLIYFQGNSAPDKSGLPSDRFSAERTGGSVSTLTIQRTQQEDSAVYLCASSPPADTQYFGPGTRLTVL.

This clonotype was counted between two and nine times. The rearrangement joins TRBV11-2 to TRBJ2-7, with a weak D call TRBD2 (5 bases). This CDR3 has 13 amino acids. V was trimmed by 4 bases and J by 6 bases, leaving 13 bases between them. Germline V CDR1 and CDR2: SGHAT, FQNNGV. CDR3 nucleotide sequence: TGTGCCAGCAGCTCCGGACTGACCTCCGAGCAGTACTTC. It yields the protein CASSSGLTSEQYF.